One and the same sample provided the 29 T cell receptor beta chains below, sequenced in a study of CD8+CD57+ T cells in acquired aplastic anemia. Sequencing involved patients with CD8+CD57+ cell expansion previously shown by flow cytometry. Genomic DNA provided the template from which TCR beta VDJ and CDR3 profiles were obtained. One entry per CDR3 protein results from TCRdb running MiXCR on the reads. Found here are around 430,000 distinct CDR3 sequences, about a third of them singletons; the top ten hold 0.7% to 1%. Specimen: sorted CD4+, CD8+, or CD8+CD57+ T cells (not recorded which) from PBMCs. The receptors shown here come from a human donor with aplastic anemia.

This clonotype was seen only a few times. This chain links TRBV7-2 with TRBJ2-5; D not resolved. Between the trimmed V and J ends, which lost 3 bases and 0 bases, there was a span of 5 bases. The CDR3 is 13 residues long. Germline V gene lookup returns CDR1 SGHTA and CDR2 FQGNSA. The CDR3 reads CASSFPNQETQYF. Here the CDR3 DNA reads TGTGCCAGCAGCTTTCCTAACCAAGAGACCCAGTACTTC.

This clonotype was picked up a small number of times. A clone one base away is much larger, so this may be a read error. The chain uses TRBV19 and TRBJ2-7, with a tentative D call TRBD1 (6 bases). Trimming pared 5 bases from V and 7 bases from J, leaving 18 bases between. CDR1 is LNHDA, CDR2 SQIVND, per germline (reference sequence). The CDR3 covers 14 residues. The DNA for the CDR3 is TGTGCCAGTAGTTTAGGCAGGGGCGGTGGTGAGCAGTACTTC. It specifies CASSLGRGGGEQYF.

This clonotype was observed at least ten times. V usage is TRBV5-1 and J usage is TRBJ2-5; D may be TRBD1 (5 bases). The V end lost 3 bases, the J end lost 8 bases, and 8 bases lay between the germline ends. Germline lookup yields CDR1 SGHRS and CDR2 YFSETQ. The CDR3 sequence is 11 residues long. CDR3 sequence: CASSSQGTQYF. The CDR3 DNA follows: TGCGCCAGCAGCTCCCAGGGAACCCAGTACTTC.

This clonotype came up many times. The V and J genes are TRBV5-1 and TRBJ1-6; D possibly corresponds to TRBD1 (5 bases). Germline CDR1 reads SGHRS; CDR2 reads YFSETQ. The germline V and J ends were trimmed by 0 bases and 5 bases, with 9 bases remaining between them. The CDR3 spans 15 residues. The chain's CDR3 is CASSLAGTDNSPLHF. Here the CDR3 DNA reads TGCGCCAGCAGCTTGGCCGGGACCGATAATTCACCCCTCCACTTT.

In this sample, this clonotype turned up once. This chain uses TRBV5-8 with TRBJ2-3; D unresolved. The germline V gene has CDR1 SGHTS and CDR2 YDEGEE. The CDR3 loop spans 14 amino acids. V was pared by 4 bases and J by 1 base, with 10 bases between. The CDR3, as DNA: TGTGCCAGCAGCCAGGCTTCAGGCACAGATACGCAGTATTTT. Protein: CASSQASGTDTQYF. The full variable domain, rest sourced from reference TRBV5-8 and TRBJ2-3, is EAGVTQSPTHLIKTRGQQATLRCSPISGHTSVYWYQQALGLGLQFLLWYDEGEERNRGNFPPRFSGRQFPNYSSELNVNALELEDSALYLCASSQASGTDTQYFGPGTRLTVL.

This clonotype has ten or more counts. The chain links TRBV7-2 to TRBJ1-2, with D possibly TRBD1 on 5 matching bases. The CDR3 is 14 residues long. The V end was cut by 1 base, the J end by 8 bases, with 14 bases between. Germline CDR1 is SGHTA and CDR2 is FQGNSA. CDR3 sequence: CASSLDRGAGGYTF. The CDR3 coding sequence is TGTGCCAGCAGCTTAGACCGCGGGGCCGGGGGCTACACCTTC.

The chain employs TRBV12-3 or TRBV12-4 and TRBJ2-3; 9 positions agree with TRBD2. Trimming took 5 bases from V and 4 from J; bases not matched to a gene: 22. This CDR3 is built from 20 residues. The CDR3 protein is CASSPEYGLAGKKDPDTQYF. The DNA for the CDR3 is TGTGCCAGCAGTCCCGAGTATGGGCTAGCGGGAAAAAAAGACCCAGATACGCAGTATTTT.

About this clonotype itself: A read error is possible here, since a much larger clone lies one base away. The chain links TRBV20-1 to TRBJ1-5; D may be TRBD1 (5 bases). The CDR3 length is 14 residues. Looked up from germline, CDR1 is DFQATT and CDR2 is SNEGSKA (reference sequence). The CDR3 DNA sequence: TGCAGTGCTACCAGGGACCCTGGGAGTCAGTCCCAGCATTTT. Its protein product is CSATRDPGSQSQHF.

The CDR3 coding sequence is TGTGCCTGGAGTCCAGTTTCCTACGAGCAGTACTTC. This gives the protein CAWSPVSYEQYF. The chain recombines TRBV30 with TRBJ2-7; D unresolved. Germline V lookup: CDR1 GTSNPN, CDR2 SVGIG (reference sequence). CDR3 length equals 12 residues. V was cut by 2 bases and J by 1 base, with 6 bases left in between.

This clonotype was seen many times. The rearrangement joins TRBV9 to TRBJ2-7; D possibly corresponds to TRBD1 (5 bases). Germline CDR1 and CDR2: SGDLS and YYNGEE. The CDR3 totals 12 residues. The germline V and J ends were trimmed by 1 base and 6 bases, with 8 bases remaining between them. The CDR3: CASSVLGREQYF. In nucleotides, the CDR3 is TGTGCCAGCAGCGTATTGGGGCGCGAGCAGTACTTC.

About this clonotype itself: The junction differs from germline at one of its ends, possibly a read error. The V call is TRBV7-3, the J call TRBJ2-1; D is uncertain. Germline V gene sequence: CDR1 SGHTA, CDR2 FQGTGA. The CDR3 consists of 14 residues. The CDR3 DNA is TGTGCCGGCAGCTCGGTTGCGTCCTACAATGAGCAGTTCTTC. Its translation: CAGSSVASYNEQFF.

The V call is TRBV20-1, the J call TRBJ1-2, with a tentative D call TRBD1 (5 bases). The CDR3 loop spans 19 amino acids. Trimming stripped 0 bases from V and 2 bases from J, with 25 bases between. Germline V lookup: CDR1 DFQATT, CDR2 SNEGSKA (reference sequence). The CDR3 sequence is CSARDSTGTRSPINYGYTF. The CDR3 nucleotides are TGCAGTGCTAGAGACAGTACAGGAACGCGTTCCCCCATCAACTATGGCTACACCTTC.

This clonotype has at least ten counts. The chain recombines TRBV15 with TRBJ1-1; D perhaps matches TRBD1 (6 bases). There are 15 residues in the CDR3. From germline, CDR1 is LNHNV and CDR2 YYDKDF (reference sequence). V lost 3 bases, J lost 0 bases, and 11 bases lay in between. CDR3 in DNA: TGTGCCACCAGCAGGGGGGCGCATCTGAACACTGAAGCTTTCTTT. Its translation is CATSRGAHLNTEAFF.

This clonotype was seen only a few times. V is TRBV7-3 and J is TRBJ1-1; 7 nucleotides line up with TRBD1. Germline CDR1 and CDR2: SGHTA and FQGTGA. The length of the CDR3 is 15 residues. V dropped 5 bases and J dropped 4; count of bases not matched to a gene: 10. The CDR3 DNA reads TGTGCCAGCAGCCCGCCTCAGGGGGAAAGCACTGAAGCTTTCTTT. Protein sequence: CASSPPQGESTEAFF.

On this clonotype itself: This may arise from a read error, as a much more abundant clone is one base away. The rearrangement uses TRBV20-1 and TRBJ1-2; D uncertain. Between the trimmed V and J ends, which lost 6 bases and 2 bases, there was a span of 16 bases. The CDR3 extends over 14 amino acids. Germline assignment: CDR1 DFQATT and CDR2 SNEGSKA (reference sequence). In DNA form, the CDR3 reads TGCAGTGCCCCCAAGGCGAAAGGGAACTATGGCTACACCTTC. Its protein is CSAPKAKGNYGYTF.

This clonotype was detected ten times or more. V and J are TRBV5-1 and TRBJ1-6; TRBD1 aligns across 8 bases. The CDR3 has 16 residues. The V and J ends lost 3 bases and 8 bases, in that order; junction bases with no gene match: 10. Germline assignment: CDR1 SGHRS and CDR2 YFSETQ. CDR3 nucleotide sequence: TGCGCCAGCAGCTCGCAACCTGTGGACAGGGATTCACCCCTCCACTTT. This encodes CASSSQPVDRDSPLHF. The full variable domain, completed using reference TRBV5-1 and TRBJ1-6, is KAGVTQTPRYLIKTRGQQVTLSCSPISGHRSVSWYQQTPGQGLQFLFEYFSETQRNKGNFPGRFSGRQFSNSRSEMNVSTLELGDSALYLCASSSQPVDRDSPLHFGNGTRLTVT.

The chain couples TRBV3-1 to TRBJ2-5; 12 nucleotides align to TRBD2. Germline CDR1 LGHDT, CDR2 YNNKEL (reference sequence). The CDR3 loop spans 15 amino acids. V was clipped by 4 bases and J by 5 bases; unmatched bases: 5. As DNA, the CDR3 is TGTGCCAGCAGCCGACTAGCGGGAGAGGATGAGACCCAGTACTTC. Translating it yields CASSRLAGEDETQYF.

There are a few counts of this clonotype. The chain has TRBV19 and TRBJ2-1, with a weak D call TRBD2 (6 bases). Germline-derived CDR1 and CDR2 are LNHDA and SQIVND (reference sequence). V lost 5 bases and J 6 bases, leaving 17 bases between the germline ends. The CDR3 has 15 amino acids. The CDR3 bases are TGTGCCAGTAGTCGTTACCGGGGGACCGCCAATGAGCAGTTCTTC. It is translated as CASSRYRGTANEQFF.

This clonotype appeared many times. The rearrangement joins TRBV6-5 to TRBJ1-1; no clear D gene. CDR3 length: 13 amino acids. V was trimmed by 2 bases and J by 12 bases, leaving 16 bases between them. Germline V gene data show CDR1 as MNHEY and CDR2 as SVGAGI. The CDR3, as DNA: TGTGCCAGCAGTTACGATCAGGATACCGAGTCTTTCTTT. This encodes CASSYDQDTESFF.

This clonotype was detected only a few times. The CDR3: CSARDLGALPYNSPLHF. The CDR3 nucleotides are TGCAGTGCTAGAGATCTAGGGGCGCTCCCCTATAATTCACCCCTCCACTTT. This chain joins TRBV20-1 and TRBJ1-6; a possible D gene is TRBD1 (5 bases). V was pared by 0 bases and J by 2 bases, with 14 bases between. CDR1 and CDR2 (germline): DFQATT, SNEGSKA (reference sequence). The CDR3 contains 17 residues.

There are many counts of this clonotype. This chain joins TRBV7-9 and TRBJ1-2, with D uncertain. Trimming cost V 5 bases and J 4 bases, with 11 bases left between them. Germline CDR1 is SEHNR and CDR2 is FQNEAQ (reference sequence). This CDR3 spans 13 amino acids. CDR3 in amino acids: CASSPDEGYGYTF. In DNA, the CDR3 is TGTGCCAGCAGCCCCGACGAAGGCTATGGCTACACCTTC.

This clonotype occurred many times. V usage is TRBV7-2 and J usage is TRBJ1-5, with TRBD1 matching 9 bases. V was pared by 4 bases and J by 3 bases, with 4 bases of the junction left unmatched. The CDR3 consists of 15 residues. Germline values: CDR1 SGHTA, CDR2 FQGNSA. The CDR3 is CASSSRQGDNQPQHF. CDR3 sequence (DNA): TGTGCCAGCAGCTCGAGACAGGGGGACAATCAGCCCCAGCATTTT. Supplemented by reference TRBV7-2 and TRBJ1-5, the full variable domain reads GAGVSQSPSNKVTEKGKDVELRCDPISGHTALYWYRQSLGQGLEFLIYFQGNSAPDKSGLPSDRFSAERTGGSVSTLTIQRTQQEDSAVYLCASSSRQGDNQPQHFGDGTRLSIL.

The chain has TRBV5-1 and TRBJ1-5, with D perhaps TRBD1 (5 bases). Trimming stripped 0 bases from V and 5 bases from J, with 12 bases between. This CDR3 comprises 15 residues. Germline-derived CDR1 and CDR2 are SGHRS and YFSETQ. The CDR3 bases are TGCGCCAGCAGCTTGGAGGCAGGGAAAGATCAGCCCCAGCATTTT. This codes for CASSLEAGKDQPQHF.

This clonotype was observed a single time. Given a much more abundant clone one base away, this may be a read error. V gene TRBV7-2 combines with J gene TRBJ1-2; no clear D gene. Per the germline V gene, CDR1 is SGHTA and CDR2 is FQGNSA. The length of the CDR3 is 16 residues. CDR3 sequence: CASSLAGLSQVGGHTF. CDR3 DNA: TGTGCCAGCAGCTTAGCCGGGCTTAGTCAGGTCGGTGGCCACACCTTC.

The chain links TRBV2 to TRBJ2-1, with D unresolved. The germline gives CDR1 SNHLY, CDR2 FYNNEI. The CDR3 consists of 16 residues. Trimming stripped 3 bases from V and 2 bases from J, with 14 bases between. The CDR3 DNA reads TGTGCCAGCAGTGATTTTACTGCTCCTACCTACAATGAGCAGTTCTTC. Translating gives CASSDFTAPTYNEQFF.

This clonotype was recorded at least ten times. This sequence joins TRBV10-3 and TRBJ1-2; D is uncertain. Germline V gene sequence: CDR1 ENHRY, CDR2 SYGVKD. Trimming shortened V by 0 bases and J by 8 bases, and 13 bases separated the two germline ends. This CDR3 is built from 14 residues. CDR3 region: CAISESSTDLGYTF. The CDR3 DNA sequence: TGTGCCATCAGTGAGTCGTCAACTGACTTAGGCTACACCTTC.

In the case of this clonotype: With a much larger clone just one base away, this may be a read error. The gene calls are TRBV19 and TRBJ1-5; D unclear. The V gene's germline CDR1 is LNHDA and CDR2 SQIVND (reference sequence). This CDR3 is built from 13 residues. The CDR3 DNA follows: TGTGCCAGTAGTACGGTTAGCGATCAGCCCCAGCATTTT. Protein sequence: CASSTVSDQPQHF.

V gene TRBV2 combines with J gene TRBJ1-6; possibly TRBD1 for D (5 bases). The CDR3 spans 16 residues. CDR1 is SNHLY, CDR2 FYNNEI, per germline. Trimming left V 0 bases short and J 5 bases short, with 11 bases between. Here the CDR3 reads CASSEAGAHDNSPLHF. CDR3 nucleotides: TGTGCCAGCAGTGAAGCAGGGGCGCATGATAATTCACCCCTCCACTTT.

This clonotype has just one count. This chain connects TRBV12-3 or TRBV12-4 to TRBJ2-5; D is tentatively TRBD1 or TRBD2 (5 bases each). Trimming left V 6 bases short and J 0 bases short, with 20 bases between. This CDR3 has 17 residues. CDR3 nucleotide sequence: TGTGCCAGCAGCGTGCCTCGAGGGGCGGCGTACCAAGAGACCCAGTACTTC. Amino acid sequence: CASSVPRGAAYQETQYF.